This T cell receptor (beta chain) was documented in a study of cytomegalovirus exposure and HLA in healthy donors. Study-level results: In a later analysis, TCR beta V- and J-gene trimming showed a link to a missense DCLRE1C variant. Highly shared variants forming one cluster were likely a sequencing artifact. Analyzed later, most CMV-associated TCR beta chains appeared HLA-restricted.

Healthy bone marrow donors made up the cohort. Primers: 60 Vbeta forward and 13 Jbeta reverse. Generated by immunoSEQ multiplex PCR, the TCRdb table keeps only in-frame clones and is missing some. The profile shows 210,000 or so clones, about 85% of them singletons. Concerning this clone itself: Its specificity is unknown.

The sequencing sample was made of PBMCs. This receptor was obtained from a girl aged 2 to 9 in good health and CMV-seronegative.

The CDR3: CATSRDRATSYEQYF. As DNA, the CDR3 is TGTGCCACCAGCAGAGACAGGGCCACCTCCTACGAGCAGTACTTC. The V gene is TRBV15, the J gene TRBJ2-7; TRBD1 is a possible D gene (5 bases). Per the germline V gene, CDR1 is LNHNV and CDR2 is YYDKDF (reference sequence). This CDR3 has 15 amino acids. Trimming left V 0 bases short and J 0 bases short, with 9 bases between.